Given below is one T cell receptor beta chain in context. Its recognized antigen is unknown. No base qualities exist here, and no much larger clone lies one base off it. Explained via the paper, the time point label denotes: baseline before first vaccination. Vaccinee samples came from UK trials COV001 and COV002, including a single-blind randomized controlled phase 2/3 trial of AZD1222 (ChAdOx1 nCoV-19) in healthy adults. For TCRbeta chain sequencing, PBMC samples from trial participants were taken at day 0 and at day 28 after the second dose. The CDR3 regions of human TCRbeta chains were analyzed by immunosequencing. On the authors' methods: TCRs in the repertoires were matched against a reference library of SARS-CoV-2-specific TCRs that had been generated with the MIRA antigen-specificity platform. Breadth was defined as the fraction of unique TCRs that were SARS-CoV-2-associated. Depth was defined as the fraction of total T cells that were SARS-CoV-2-associated. Each spike-specific TCR was assigned to its reactive spike region and to a CD4 or CD8 class using the MIRA data. Log10-transformed breadth and depth values were compared by one-way ANOVA with Sidak's multiple comparisons tests. The clones in this table, taken by TCRdb from immuneACCESS, are in-frame only. Not every clone is retained; where verified, under half of the shortfall comes from an unresolved V gene, and the cause of the rest is unknown. The V and J calls and clone size come from that table; D and trimming were worked out from the DNA. This sample lists 100,000 to 150,000 clones; around 94% were detected once. The ten largest clones take up 6% to 7% of the sample.

The data are from a study of T cell responses to AZD1222 COVID-19 vaccine (dated by TCRdb to about 2021). As for the study more broadly: AZD1222 recipients with second doses at about 4 weeks or about 12 weeks were pooled, because spike-specific TCR depth and breadth did not differ between schedules. TCR sequencing was performed for about 250 trial participants, of whom about 200 were given two doses of AZD1222 and about 25 were given two doses of MenACWY control vaccine. Enrollment into the trials was organized by age into subgroups of 18-55, 56-69 and 70-plus years, and those subgroups contained about 150, 27 and 61 TCR-sequenced participants, respectively.

On the study overall, not on this receptor specifically: Conclusions about previously exposed vaccinees are limited because only a handful of AZD1222 recipients were SARS-CoV-2 seropositive at baseline. The 56-69-year group was small, and its depth increase did not reach significance, likely because of low power. The vaccine-associated CD4 TCRs covered the entire spike protein, and the dominant responses fell in regions 160-218 and 743-854. No day 14 peak-response samples were available, so repertoires were characterized only after the peak T cell response. Reportedly, almost half of the unique spike-specific TCRs recognized epitopes lying outside the regions that are mutated in the B.1.351 and B.1.1.7 variants. Participants were mostly white British, with more females than males. The authors suggested clonal diversity may have been underestimated. A significant rise in spike-specific TCR breadth and depth was observed after two AZD1222 doses relative to day 0 and relative to MenACWY recipients.

The clonotype comes from an adult in good health. The starting material was peripheral blood, obtained on day 0 of AZD1222 vaccination.

The CDR3 sequence is CASKGVGNQPQHF. The DNA sequence reads TGTGCCAGTAAGGGGGTTGGGAATCAGCCCCAGCATTTT. The chain employs TRBV19 and TRBJ1-5; TRBD1 might be the D gene, on 6 matching bases. V is pared back by 7 bases and J by 4 bases, with 11 bases lying between the germline termini. Reading from cysteine to phenylalanine, the CDR3 counts 13 amino acids. Only the CDR3 DNA is retained, 39 bases long and in frame from the first base. The germline V gene (reference sequence) supplies CDR1 LNHDA and CDR2 SQIVND. Here the CDR3 is joined to the reference TRBV19 and TRBJ1-5 genes, and the full variable domain is: DGGITQSPKYLFRKEGQNVTLSCEQNLNHDAMYWYRQDPGQGLRLIYYSQIVNDFQKGDIAEGYSVSREKKESFPLTVTSAQKNPTAFYLCASKGVGNQPQHFGDGTRLSIL.